This TCR beta chain was profiled in a study of cytomegalovirus exposure and HLA in healthy donors. Study-wide results and limits: Rarity characterized most TCR sequences, yet some public TCRs appeared in many donors.

Details on this clone: Its antigen remains unidentified.

This CDR3 has 13 residues. The V gene's germline CDR1 is GTSNPN and CDR2 SVGIG (reference sequence). The V gene end was trimmed by 1 base and the J gene end by 6 bases; junction bases not matched to a gene: 4. Using immunoSEQ multiplex PCR, the repertoire was profiled, and TCRdb retains in-frame clones only, with some absent. The repertoire includes some 79,000 clones, 94% of them detected once, and about 3.5% sits in the top ten. The chain combines TRBV30 with TRBJ2-7, with 9 bases identical to TRBD2. This TCR came from a woman younger than 35 in good health and CMV-seropositive. What was sequenced was PBMCs. The CDR3: CAWSASGNGEQYF. The CDR3 coding sequence is TGTGCCTGGAGTGCTAGCGGGAATGGCGAGCAGTACTTC. The full variable domain, in which reference TRBV30 and TRBJ2-7 provide the parts outside the CDR3, is SQTIHQWPATLVQPVGSPLSLECTVEGTSNPNLYWYRQAAGRGLQLLFYSVGIGQISSEVPQNLSASRPQDRQFILSSKKLLLSDSGFYLCAWSASGNGEQYFGPGTRLTVT.